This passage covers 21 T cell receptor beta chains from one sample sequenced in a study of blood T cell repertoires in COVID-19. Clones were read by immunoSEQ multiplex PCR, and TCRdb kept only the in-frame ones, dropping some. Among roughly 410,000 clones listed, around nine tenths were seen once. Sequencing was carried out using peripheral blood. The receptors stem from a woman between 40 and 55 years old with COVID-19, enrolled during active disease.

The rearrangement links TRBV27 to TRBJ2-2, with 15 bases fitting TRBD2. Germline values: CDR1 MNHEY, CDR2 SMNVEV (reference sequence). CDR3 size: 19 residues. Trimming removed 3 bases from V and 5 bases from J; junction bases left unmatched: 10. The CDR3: CASSFLGTSGGLWTGELFF. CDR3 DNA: TGTGCCAGCAGTTTCCTAGGGACTAGCGGGGGGCTATGGACCGGGGAGCTGTTTTTT.

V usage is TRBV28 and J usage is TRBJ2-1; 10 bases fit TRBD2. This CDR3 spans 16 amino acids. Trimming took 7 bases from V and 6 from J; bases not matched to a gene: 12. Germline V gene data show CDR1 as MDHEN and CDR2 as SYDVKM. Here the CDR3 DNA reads TGTGCCAGCATATTGGAGCGGGGGGGCGGTTTCAATGAGCAGTTCTTC. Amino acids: CASILERGGGFNEQFF.

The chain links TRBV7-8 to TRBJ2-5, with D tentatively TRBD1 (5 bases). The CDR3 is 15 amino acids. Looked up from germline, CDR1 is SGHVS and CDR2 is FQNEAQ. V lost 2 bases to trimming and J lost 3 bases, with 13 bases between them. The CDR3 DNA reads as TGTGCCAGCAGCTTATCACAGGTTCCAAAAGAGACCCAGTACTTC. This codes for CASSLSQVPKETQYF.

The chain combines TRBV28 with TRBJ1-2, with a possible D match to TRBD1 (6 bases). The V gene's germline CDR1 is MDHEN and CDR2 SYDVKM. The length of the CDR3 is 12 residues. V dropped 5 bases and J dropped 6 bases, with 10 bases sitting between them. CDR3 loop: CASSPNRDGYTF. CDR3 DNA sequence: TGTGCCAGCAGTCCAAACAGGGATGGCTACACCTTC.

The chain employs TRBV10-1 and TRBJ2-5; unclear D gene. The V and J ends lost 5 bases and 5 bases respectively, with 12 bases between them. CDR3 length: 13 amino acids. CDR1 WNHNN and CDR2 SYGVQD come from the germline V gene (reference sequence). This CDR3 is CASSPKIRETQYF. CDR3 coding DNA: TGCGCCAGCAGTCCGAAGATCCGGGAGACCCAGTACTTC.

The CDR3 protein is CASSPRVSGVGDTQYF. In nucleotides, the CDR3 is TGTGCCAGCAGCCCCCGGGTTTCGGGGGTTGGAGATACGCAGTATTTT. J is TRBJ2-3 and V is TRBV7-2; perhaps TRBD2 as D (6 bases). The CDR3 is made up of 16 amino acids. Per germline, CDR1 SGHTA and CDR2 FQGNSA. Trimming shortened V by 5 bases and J by 5 bases, and 20 bases separated the two germline ends.

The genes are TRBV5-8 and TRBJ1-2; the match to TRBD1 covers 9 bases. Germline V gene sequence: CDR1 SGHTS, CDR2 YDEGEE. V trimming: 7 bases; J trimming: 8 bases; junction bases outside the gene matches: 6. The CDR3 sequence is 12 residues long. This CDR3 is CASGGTGRGYTF. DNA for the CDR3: TGTGCCAGCGGGGGGACAGGGAGAGGCTACACCTTC.

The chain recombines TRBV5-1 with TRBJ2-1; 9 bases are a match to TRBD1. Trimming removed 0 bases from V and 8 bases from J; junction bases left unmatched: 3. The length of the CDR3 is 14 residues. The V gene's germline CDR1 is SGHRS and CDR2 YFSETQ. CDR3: CASSLDTGGYEQFF. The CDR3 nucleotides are TGCGCCAGCAGCTTGGATACAGGGGGCTATGAGCAGTTCTTC.

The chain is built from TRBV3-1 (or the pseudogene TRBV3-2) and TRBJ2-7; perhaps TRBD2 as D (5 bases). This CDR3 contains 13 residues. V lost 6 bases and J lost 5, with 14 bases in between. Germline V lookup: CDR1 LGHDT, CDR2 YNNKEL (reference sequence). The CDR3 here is CASRKTSGDEQYF. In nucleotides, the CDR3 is TGTGCCAGCAGGAAGACCTCCGGGGACGAGCAGTACTTC.

CDR3 in DNA: TGTGCCAGCAGTTTAGCTGGAGGGAACACTGAAGCTTTCTTT. Protein product: CASSLAGGNTEAFF. The rearrangement links TRBV27 to TRBJ1-1; D unresolved. Germline lookup yields CDR1 MNHEY and CDR2 SMNVEV (reference sequence). Trimming pared 2 bases from V and 1 base from J, leaving 8 bases between. The length of the CDR3 is 14 residues.

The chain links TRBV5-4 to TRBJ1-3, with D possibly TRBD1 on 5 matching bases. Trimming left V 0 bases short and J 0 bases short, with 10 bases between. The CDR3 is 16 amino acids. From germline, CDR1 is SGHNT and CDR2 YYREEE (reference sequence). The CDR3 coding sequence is TGTGCCAGCAGCTTGGCGGGGGATCTCTCTGGAAACACCATATATTTT. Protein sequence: CASSLAGDLSGNTIYF.

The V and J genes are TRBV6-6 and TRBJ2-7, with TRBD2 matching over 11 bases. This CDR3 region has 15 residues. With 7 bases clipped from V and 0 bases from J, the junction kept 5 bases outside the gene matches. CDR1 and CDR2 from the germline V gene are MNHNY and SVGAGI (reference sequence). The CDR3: CASTLGLAGSYEQYF. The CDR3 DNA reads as TGTGCCAGCACCCTAGGACTAGCGGGCTCCTACGAGCAGTACTTC.

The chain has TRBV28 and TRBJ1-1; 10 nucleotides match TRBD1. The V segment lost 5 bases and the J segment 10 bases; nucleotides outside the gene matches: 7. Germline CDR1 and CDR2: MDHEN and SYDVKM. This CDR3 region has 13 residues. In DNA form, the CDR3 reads TGTGCCAGCAGTCCCTCAGACAGGGGGCGAGCTTTCTTT. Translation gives CASSPSDRGRAFF.

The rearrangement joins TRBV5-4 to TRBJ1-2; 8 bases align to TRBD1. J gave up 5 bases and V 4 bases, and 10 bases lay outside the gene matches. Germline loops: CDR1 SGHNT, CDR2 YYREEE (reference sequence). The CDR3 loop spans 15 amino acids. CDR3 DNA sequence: TGTGCCAGCAGCGGGACAGGTCAGGGCTCTTATGGCTACACCTTC. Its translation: CASSGTGQGSYGYTF. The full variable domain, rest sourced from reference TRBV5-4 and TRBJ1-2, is ETGVTQSPTHLIKTRGQQVTLRCSSQSGHNTVSWYQQALGQGPQFIFQYYREEENGRGNFPPRFSGLQFPNYSSELNVNALELDDSALYLCASSGTGQGSYGYTFGSGTRLTVV.

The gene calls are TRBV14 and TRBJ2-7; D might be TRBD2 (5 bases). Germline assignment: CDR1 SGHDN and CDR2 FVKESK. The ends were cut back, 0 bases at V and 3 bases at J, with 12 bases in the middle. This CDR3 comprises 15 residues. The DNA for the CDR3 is TGTGCCAGCAGCCAAGATTTCGGGGTAAACTACGAGCAGTACTTC. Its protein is CASSQDFGVNYEQYF.

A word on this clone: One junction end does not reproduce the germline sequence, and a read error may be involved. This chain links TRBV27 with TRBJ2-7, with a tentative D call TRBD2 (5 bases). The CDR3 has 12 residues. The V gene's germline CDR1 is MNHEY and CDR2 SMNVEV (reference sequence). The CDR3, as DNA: TGTGCCAGCAGTTCGGGGAGCTACAAGCAGTACTTC. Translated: CASSSGSYKQYF.

CDR3 in DNA: TGTGCCAGCAGCTCAACAGGGGGCGCAGACGGGGAGCTGTTTTTT. This sequence encodes CASSSTGGADGELFF. The V gene is TRBV7-3, the J gene TRBJ2-2, with 9 bases identical to TRBD1. The CDR3 runs 15 residues. CDR1 and CDR2 (germline): SGHTA, FQGTGA. The J segment lost 7 bases and the V segment lost 4 bases, leaving 7 bases of the junction unmatched.

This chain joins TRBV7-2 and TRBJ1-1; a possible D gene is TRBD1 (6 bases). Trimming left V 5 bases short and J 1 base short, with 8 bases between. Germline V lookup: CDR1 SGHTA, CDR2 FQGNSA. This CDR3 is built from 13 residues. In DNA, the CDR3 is TGTGCCAGCAGCGCACAGGGGAACACTGAAGCTTTCTTT. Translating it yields CASSAQGNTEAFF. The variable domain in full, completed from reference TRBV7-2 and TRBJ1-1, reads GAGVSQSPSNKVTEKGKDVELRCDPISGHTALYWYRQSLGQGLEFLIYFQGNSAPDKSGLPSDRFSAERTGGSVSTLTIQRTQQEDSAVYLCASSAQGNTEAFFGQGTRLTVV.

The DNA of the CDR3 is TGTGCCAGCAGTTTATATCAGGGGTCCGATTCACCCCTCCACTTT. It is translated as CASSLYQGSDSPLHF. The chain carries TRBV28 and TRBJ1-6, with D possibly TRBD1 on 6 matching bases. Germline-derived CDR1 and CDR2 are MDHEN and SYDVKM. Trimming removed 1 base at V and 8 bases at J, with 12 bases between. This CDR3 region has 15 residues.

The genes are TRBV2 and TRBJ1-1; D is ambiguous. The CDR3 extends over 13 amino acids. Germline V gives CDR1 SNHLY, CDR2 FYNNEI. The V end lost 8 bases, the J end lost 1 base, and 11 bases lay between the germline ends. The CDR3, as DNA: TGTGCCAGCCCCGTTGGGCCGAACACTGAAGCTTTCTTT. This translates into CASPVGPNTEAFF.

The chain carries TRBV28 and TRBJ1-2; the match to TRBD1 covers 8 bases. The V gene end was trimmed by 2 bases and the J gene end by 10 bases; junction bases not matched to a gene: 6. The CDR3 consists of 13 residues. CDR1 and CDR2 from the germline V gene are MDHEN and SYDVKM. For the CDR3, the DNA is TGTGCCAGCAGTTTAAAGAACAGGGGGGTCTACACCTTC. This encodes CASSLKNRGVYTF.